This record concerns one T cell receptor beta chain sequence. Sequenced by immunoSEQ multiplex PCR; TCRdb stores in-frame clones only, minus some. The table has 300,000 to 500,000 clones, approximately 90% seen once. The entry originates in a study of blood T cell repertoires in COVID-19. Study-level background: Spain, Italy and the United States supplied samples that represented acute and convalescent COVID-19. Sample material is recorded as cDNA or gDNA derived from T cells, B-cell-depleted T cells, or PBMCs.

The CDR3 totals 16 residues. Trimming at V came to 7 bases and at J to 2 bases, leaving 10 bases not matched to a gene. Germline V gene lookup returns CDR1 MNHNY and CDR2 SVGAGI (reference sequence). In terms of age and location, participants ranged from roughly 18 to 95 years and lived in 24 US areas. Participant reports of clinical history set cohort assignment. The receptor comes from a woman in her thirties with acute COVID-19. Sequencing was performed on PBMCs or T cells enriched from blood (not recorded which). This rearrangement joins TRBV6-6 to TRBJ2-3; 9 bases are shared with TRBD2. The CDR3 DNA follows: TGTGCCAGCAATACTGCTAGCGGGGCTTACACAGATACGCAGTATTTT. It encodes CASNTASGAYTDTQYF.